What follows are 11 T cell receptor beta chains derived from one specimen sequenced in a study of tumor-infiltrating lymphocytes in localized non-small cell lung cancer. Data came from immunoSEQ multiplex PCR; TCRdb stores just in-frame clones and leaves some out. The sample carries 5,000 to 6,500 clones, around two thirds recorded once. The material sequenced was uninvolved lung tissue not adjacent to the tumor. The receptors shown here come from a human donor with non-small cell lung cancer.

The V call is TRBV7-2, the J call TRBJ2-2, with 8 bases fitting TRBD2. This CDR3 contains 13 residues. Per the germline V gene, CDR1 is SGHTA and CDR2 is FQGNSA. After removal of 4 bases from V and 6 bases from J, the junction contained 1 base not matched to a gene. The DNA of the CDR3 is TGTGCCAGCAGCTCACTAGCGGCCGGGGAGCTGTTTTTT. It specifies CASSSLAAGELFF. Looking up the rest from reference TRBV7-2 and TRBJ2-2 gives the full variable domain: GAGVSQSPSNKVTEKGKDVELRCDPISGHTALYWYRQSLGQGLEFLIYFQGNSAPDKSGLPSDRFSAERTGGSVSTLTIQRTQQEDSAVYLCASSSLAAGELFFGEGSRLTVL.

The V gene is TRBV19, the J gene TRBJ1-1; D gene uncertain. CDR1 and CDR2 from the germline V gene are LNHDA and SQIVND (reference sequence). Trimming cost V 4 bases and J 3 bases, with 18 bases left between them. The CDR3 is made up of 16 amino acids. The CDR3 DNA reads TGTGCCAGTAGTACGTTGGCTGGTAGTTCAGACACTGAAGCTTTCTTT. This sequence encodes CASSTLAGSSDTEAFF. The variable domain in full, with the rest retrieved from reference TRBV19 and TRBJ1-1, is DGGITQSPKYLFRKEGQNVTLSCEQNLNHDAMYWYRQDPGQGLRLIYYSQIVNDFQKGDIAEGYSVSREKKESFPLTVTSAQKNPTAFYLCASSTLAGSSDTEAFFGQGTRLTVV.

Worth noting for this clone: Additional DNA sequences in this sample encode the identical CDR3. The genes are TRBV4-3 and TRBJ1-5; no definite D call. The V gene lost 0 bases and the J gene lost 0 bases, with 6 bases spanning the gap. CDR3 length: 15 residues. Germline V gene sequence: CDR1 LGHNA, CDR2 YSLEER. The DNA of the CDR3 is TGCGCCAGCAGCCAAGATCTGAATAGCAATCAGCCCCAGCATTTT. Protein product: CASSQDLNSNQPQHF.

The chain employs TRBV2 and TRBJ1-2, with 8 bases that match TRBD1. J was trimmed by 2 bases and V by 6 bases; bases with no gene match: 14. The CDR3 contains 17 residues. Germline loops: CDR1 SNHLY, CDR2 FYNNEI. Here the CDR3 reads CASRIPGQAIANYGYTF. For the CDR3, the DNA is TGTGCCAGCAGGATCCCGGGACAGGCAATCGCCAACTATGGCTACACCTTC.

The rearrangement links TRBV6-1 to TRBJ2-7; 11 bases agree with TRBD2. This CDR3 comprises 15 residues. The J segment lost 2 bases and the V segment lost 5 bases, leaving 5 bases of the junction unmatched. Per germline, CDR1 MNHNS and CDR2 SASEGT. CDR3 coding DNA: TGTGCCAGCAGTCCTAGCGGGAGGAGCCCCTACGAGCAGTACTTC. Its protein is CASSPSGRSPYEQYF.

The CDR3 sequence: CASSLTGISNQPQHF. The CDR3 DNA follows: TGTGCCAGCAGCCTTACAGGGATCAGCAATCAGCCCCAGCATTTT. The V and J genes are TRBV7-2 and TRBJ1-5, with TRBD1 as a possible D gene (6 bases). V lost 5 bases and J 1 base, leaving 12 bases between the germline ends. This CDR3 region has 15 residues. CDR1 is SGHTA, CDR2 FQGNSA, per germline.

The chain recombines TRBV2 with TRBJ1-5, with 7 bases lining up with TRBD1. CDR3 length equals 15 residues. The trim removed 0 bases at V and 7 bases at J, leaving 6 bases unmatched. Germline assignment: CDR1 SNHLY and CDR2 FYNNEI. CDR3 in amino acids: CASSEAGGRNQPQHF. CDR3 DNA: TGTGCCAGCAGTGAAGCAGGGGGCAGAAACCAGCCCCAGCATTTT. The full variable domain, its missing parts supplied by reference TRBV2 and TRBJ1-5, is EPEVTQTPSHQVTQMGQEVILRCVPISNHLYFYWYRQILGQKVEFLVSFYNNEISEKSEIFDDQFSVERPDGSNFTLKIRSTKLEDSAMYFCASSEAGGRNQPQHFGDGTRLSIL.

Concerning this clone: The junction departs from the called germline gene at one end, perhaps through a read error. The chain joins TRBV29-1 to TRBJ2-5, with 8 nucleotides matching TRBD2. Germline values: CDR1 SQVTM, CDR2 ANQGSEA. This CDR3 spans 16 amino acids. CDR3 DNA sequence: TGCAGCGTCGAAGCTTCCGGCACCAGCGGGGGAGGGACCCAGTACTTC. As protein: CSVEASGTSGGGTQYF.

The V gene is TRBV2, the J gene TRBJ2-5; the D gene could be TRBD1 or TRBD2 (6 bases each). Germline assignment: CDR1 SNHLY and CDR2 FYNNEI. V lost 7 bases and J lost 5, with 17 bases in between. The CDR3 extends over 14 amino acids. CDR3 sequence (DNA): TGTGCCAGCAAGGGGGGACGATCCGACGAGACCCAGTACTTC. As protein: CASKGGRSDETQYF.

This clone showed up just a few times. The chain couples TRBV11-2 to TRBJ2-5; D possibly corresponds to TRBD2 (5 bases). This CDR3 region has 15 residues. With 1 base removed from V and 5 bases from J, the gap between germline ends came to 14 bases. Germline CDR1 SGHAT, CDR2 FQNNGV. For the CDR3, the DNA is TGTGCCAGCAGCTTAGTATCGGGCGGCGGGGAGACCCAGTACTTC. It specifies CASSLVSGGGETQYF.

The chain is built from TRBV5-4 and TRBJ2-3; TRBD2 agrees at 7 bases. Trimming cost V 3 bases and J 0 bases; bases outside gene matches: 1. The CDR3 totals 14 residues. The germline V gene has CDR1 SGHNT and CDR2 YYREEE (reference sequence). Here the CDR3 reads CASSSGGSTDTQYF. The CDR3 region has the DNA TGTGCCAGCAGCTCGGGAGGAAGCACAGATACGCAGTATTTT.